Listed here are 7 T cell receptor beta chains from one sample, sequenced in a study of response to subunit inactivated influenza vaccine. MiXCR, applied by TCRdb to the RT-PCR reads, yields one record per CDR3 protein. The sample lists 710,000 or so distinct CDR3 sequences, approximately 15% occurring once. The sequences come from PBMCs from blood, collected 11 to 12 days after vaccination. The receptors were gathered from a man aged 50-60 years who received an inactivated influenza vaccine.

This clonotype appeared a few times. The chain joins TRBV6-1 to TRBJ1-5; 8 bases match TRBD1. After removal of 6 bases from V and 4 bases from J, the junction contained 8 bases not matched to a gene. The germline CDR1 and CDR2 sequences are MNHNS and SASEGT. The length of the CDR3 is 15 residues. CDR3: CASSDTGGTNQPQHF. CDR3 nucleotide sequence: TGTGCCAGCAGCGACACAGGGGGTACTAATCAGCCCCAGCATTTT.

This clonotype was detected ten times or more. This chain connects TRBV29-1 to TRBJ2-5; D is unresolved. Trimming left V 4 bases short and J 2 bases short, with 8 bases between. Germline values: CDR1 SQVTM, CDR2 ANQGSEA. This CDR3 region has 12 residues. CDR3 protein: CSVALLQETQYF. The CDR3 region has the DNA TGCAGCGTTGCACTATTACAAGAGACCCAGTACTTC.

This clonotype was seen ten or more times. The V gene is TRBV18, the J gene TRBJ2-1; no reliable D call. The CDR3 consists of 13 residues. Germline CDR1 and CDR2: KGHSH and LQKENI. Trimming removed 3 bases from V and 3 bases from J, with 6 bases in between. CDR3 nucleotides: TGTGCCAGCTCACCTAGGAGCTACAATGAGCAGTTCTTC. It specifies CASSPRSYNEQFF.

The chain uses TRBV2 and TRBJ1-4; tentative D call: TRBD1 (5 bases). The germline CDR1 and CDR2 sequences are SNHLY and FYNNEI. CDR3 length: 16 residues. V lost 6 bases, J lost 7 bases, and 21 bases lay in between. The DNA of the CDR3 is TGTGCCAGCAGCGACGGGGGGATTCGGCGGGGTGAAAAACTGTTTTTT. This codes for CASSDGGIRRGEKLFF.

The sample holds a few counts of this clonotype. The V call is TRBV7-2, the J call TRBJ1-5, with no clear D. The CDR3 totals 12 residues. Trimming cost V 1 base and J 10 bases, with 8 bases left between them. Germline V gene data show CDR1 as SGHTA and CDR2 as FQGNSA. This CDR3 is CASSLGPKPQHF. The DNA for the CDR3 is TGTGCCAGCAGCTTAGGACCTAAACCCCAGCATTTT. The entire variable domain, with the rest obtained from reference TRBV7-2 and TRBJ1-5, is as follows: GAGVSQSPSNKVTEKGKDVELRCDPISGHTALYWYRQSLGQGLEFLIYFQGNSAPDKSGLPSDRFSAERTGGSVSTLTIQRTQQEDSAVYLCASSLGPKPQHFGDGTRLSIL.

This clonotype was observed a handful of times. The rearrangement links TRBV2 to TRBJ2-7; D ambiguous. With 6 bases removed from V and 0 bases from J, the gap between germline ends came to 9 bases. The CDR3 has 13 residues. Per germline, CDR1 SNHLY and CDR2 FYNNEI. The CDR3 DNA reads as TGTGCCAGCAGCCGCGATGACTCCTACGAGCAGTACTTC. This gives the protein CASSRDDSYEQYF.

This clonotype appeared many times. This rearrangement joins TRBV5-6 to TRBJ2-1; no firm D call. The CDR3 covers 11 residues. V lost 0 bases and J lost 12, with 7 bases in between. Germline assignment: CDR1 SGHDT and CDR2 YYEEEE. Here the CDR3 reads CASSLERVQFF. CDR3 nucleotides: TGTGCCAGCAGCTTGGAGCGAGTGCAGTTCTTC.